This entry features one T cell receptor beta chain sequence. Its antigen is currently unknown. CDR3 size: 13 residues. The V gene's germline CDR1 is KGHSH and CDR2 LQKENI. Trimming removed 6 bases from V and 7 bases from J, with 13 bases in between. Patients had received no treatment of any kind before thyroid surgery. The data derive from a study of metastatic and nonmetastatic thyroid tumors. Study background: Repertoires from malignant and benign thyroid patients were compared across blood and tumor or nodule tissue. Study outcomes and limitations: Significantly greater TCR beta diversity was reportedly found in malignant thyroid tumors than in benign nodules (in blood and tumor).

In the original processing: Across clinicopathological groups, CDR3 differences served as the basis for building a distant-metastasis classifier for papillary thyroid cancer. TCRdb re-called the PCR reads with MiXCR. V and J calls and clone size were set by TCRdb, not the authors. The top ten clones hold 15% to 20% of a sample with about 23,000 clones, 20% to 30% of them seen once. This chain uses TRBV18 with TRBJ1-5, with unresolved D. This sequence originates from a male donor with papillary thyroid cancer or a benign thyroid nodule (not recorded which). Some clones in this sample may be carry-over from other donors' samples. Sequencing was performed on blood. The CDR3 DNA is TGTGCCAGCTCCCTGTATAGGGTGCAGCCCCAGCATTTT. Translated: CASSLYRVQPQHF.